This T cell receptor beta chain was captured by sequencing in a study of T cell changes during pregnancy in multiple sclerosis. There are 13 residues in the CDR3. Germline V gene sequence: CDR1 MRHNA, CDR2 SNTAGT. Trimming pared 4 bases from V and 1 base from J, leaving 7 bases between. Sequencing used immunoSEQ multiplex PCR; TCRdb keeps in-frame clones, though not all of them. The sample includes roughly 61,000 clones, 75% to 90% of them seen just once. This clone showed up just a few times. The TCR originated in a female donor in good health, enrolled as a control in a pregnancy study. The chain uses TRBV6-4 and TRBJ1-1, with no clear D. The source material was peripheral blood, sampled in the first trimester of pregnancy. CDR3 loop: CASSAGKNTEAFF. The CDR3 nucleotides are TGTGCCAGCAGTGCGGGGAAGAACACTGAAGCTTTCTTT.